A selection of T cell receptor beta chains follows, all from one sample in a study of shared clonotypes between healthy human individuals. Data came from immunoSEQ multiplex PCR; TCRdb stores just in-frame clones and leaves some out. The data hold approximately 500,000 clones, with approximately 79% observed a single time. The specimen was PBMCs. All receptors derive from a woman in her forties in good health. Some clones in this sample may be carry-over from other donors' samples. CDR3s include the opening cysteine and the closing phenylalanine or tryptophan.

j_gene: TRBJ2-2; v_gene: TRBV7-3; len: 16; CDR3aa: CASSSAASGIVGELFF
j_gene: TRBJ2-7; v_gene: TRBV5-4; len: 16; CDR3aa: CASSSPQTSGTYEQYF
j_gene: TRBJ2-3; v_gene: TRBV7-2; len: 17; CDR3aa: CASSSDLLAGVTDTQYF
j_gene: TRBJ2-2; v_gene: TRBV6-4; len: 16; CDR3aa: CASRPGQAANTGELFF
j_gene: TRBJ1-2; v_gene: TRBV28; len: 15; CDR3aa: CASSFRGGVGYGYTF
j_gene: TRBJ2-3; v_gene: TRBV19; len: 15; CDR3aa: CASSKGGTSTDTQYF
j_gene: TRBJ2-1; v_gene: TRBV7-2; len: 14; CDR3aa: CASSPRAGDNEQFF
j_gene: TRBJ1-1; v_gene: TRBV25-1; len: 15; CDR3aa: CASSESGPLGWKAFF
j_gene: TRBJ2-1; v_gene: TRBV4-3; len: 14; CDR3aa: CASSQNRDFNEQFF
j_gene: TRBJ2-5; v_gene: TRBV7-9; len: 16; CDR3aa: CASSAGAGPALGTQYF
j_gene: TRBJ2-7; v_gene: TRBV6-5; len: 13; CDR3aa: CASSRTGEDEQYF
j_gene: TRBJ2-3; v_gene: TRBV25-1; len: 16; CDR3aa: CASSPSGGWSTDTQYF
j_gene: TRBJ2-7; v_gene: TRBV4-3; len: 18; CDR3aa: CASSQDISRASGPYEQYF
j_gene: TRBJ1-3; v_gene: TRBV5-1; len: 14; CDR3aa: CASIGGQCGNTIYF
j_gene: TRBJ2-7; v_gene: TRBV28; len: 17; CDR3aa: CASRPKFGTGGLYEQYF
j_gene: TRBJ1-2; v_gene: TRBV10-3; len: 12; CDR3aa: CAISELGNGYTF
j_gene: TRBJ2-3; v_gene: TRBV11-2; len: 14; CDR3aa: CASSFWGGTDTQYF
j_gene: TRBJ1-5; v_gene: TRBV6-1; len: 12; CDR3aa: CASRELNQPQHF
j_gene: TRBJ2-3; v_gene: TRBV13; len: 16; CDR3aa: CASSLELGGSADTQYF
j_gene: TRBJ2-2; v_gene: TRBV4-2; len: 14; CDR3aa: CASSGRDRGGELFF
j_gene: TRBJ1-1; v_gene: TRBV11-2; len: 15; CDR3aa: CASSSLQGPNTEAFF
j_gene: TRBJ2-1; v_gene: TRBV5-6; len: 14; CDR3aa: CASSPGTRDNEQFF
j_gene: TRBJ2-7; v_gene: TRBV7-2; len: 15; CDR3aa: CASSDSGRSSYEQYF
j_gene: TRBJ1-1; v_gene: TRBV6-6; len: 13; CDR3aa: CASSYRGGTEAFF
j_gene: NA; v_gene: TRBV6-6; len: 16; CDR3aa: CASSSRPGTGHYEQYF
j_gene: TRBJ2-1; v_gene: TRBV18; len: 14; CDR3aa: CASSRSGSYNEQFF
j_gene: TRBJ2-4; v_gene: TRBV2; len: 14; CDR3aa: CASSEGATKNIQYF
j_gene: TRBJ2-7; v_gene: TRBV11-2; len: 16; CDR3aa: CASSLDLLAYSYEQYF
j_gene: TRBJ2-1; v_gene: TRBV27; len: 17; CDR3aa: CASSLKITSGSIHEQFF
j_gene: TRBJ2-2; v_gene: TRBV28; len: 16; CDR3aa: CASSFIAGVGTGELFF
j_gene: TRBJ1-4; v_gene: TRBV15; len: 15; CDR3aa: CATSRDGGLDEKLFF
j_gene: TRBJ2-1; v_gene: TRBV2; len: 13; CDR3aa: CASLGPPGNEQFF
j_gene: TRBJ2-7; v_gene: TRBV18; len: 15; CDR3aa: CASSTGTSGSYEQYF
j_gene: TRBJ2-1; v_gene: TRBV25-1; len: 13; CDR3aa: CASSEPVYNEQFF
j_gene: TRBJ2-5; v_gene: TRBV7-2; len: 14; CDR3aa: CASSLSRTSETQYF
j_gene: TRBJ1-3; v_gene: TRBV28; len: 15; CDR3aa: CASSPGGHSGNTIYF
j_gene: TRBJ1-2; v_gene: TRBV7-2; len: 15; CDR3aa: CASSATGGRVYGYTF
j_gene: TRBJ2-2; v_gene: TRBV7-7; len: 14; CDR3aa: CASSLLGSDGELFF
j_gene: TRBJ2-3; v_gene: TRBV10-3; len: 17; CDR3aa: CAISEFRPGGGPDTQYF
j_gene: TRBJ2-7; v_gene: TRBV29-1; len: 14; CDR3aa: CSAVSGQGLWEQYF
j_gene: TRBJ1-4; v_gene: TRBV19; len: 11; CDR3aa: CATSLNEKLFF
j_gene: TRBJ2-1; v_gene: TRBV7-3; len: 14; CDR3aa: CASSSTPGIGVQFF